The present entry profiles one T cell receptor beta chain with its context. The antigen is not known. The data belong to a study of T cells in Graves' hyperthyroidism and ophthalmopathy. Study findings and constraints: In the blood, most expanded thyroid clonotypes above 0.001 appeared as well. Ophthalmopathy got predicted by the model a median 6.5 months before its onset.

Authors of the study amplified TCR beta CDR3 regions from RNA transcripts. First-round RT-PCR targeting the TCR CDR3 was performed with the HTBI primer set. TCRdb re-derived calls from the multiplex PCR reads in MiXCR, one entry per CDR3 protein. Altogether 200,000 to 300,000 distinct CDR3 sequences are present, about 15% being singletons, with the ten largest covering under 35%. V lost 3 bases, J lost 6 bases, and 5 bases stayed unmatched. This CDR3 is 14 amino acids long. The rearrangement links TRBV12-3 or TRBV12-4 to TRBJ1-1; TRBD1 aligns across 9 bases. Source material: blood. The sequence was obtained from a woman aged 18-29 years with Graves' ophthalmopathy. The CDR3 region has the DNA TGTGCCAGCAGTTTCACAGGGGGCGGGTCTGAAGCTTTCTTT. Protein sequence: CASSFTGGGSEAFF.